The 12 T cell receptor beta chains listed next were all sequenced from one sample in a study of blood T cell repertoires in COVID-19 (dated by TCRdb to about 2020). To prepare the library, the immunoSEQ multiplex PCR assay was applied. In its TCRdb copy, this immuneACCESS table keeps in-frame sequences only and misses some clones. Where compared with another copy, unresolved V genes explain less than half of these, and the others have no known cause. The sample table contains about 290,000 clones; only one count was recorded for roughly 80% of them. The biggest ten clones account for approximately 3.8% of the sample. The sequenced sample was peripheral blood. Source of these receptors: a woman between 50 and 59 years old with active or convalescent COVID-19.

This clone was counted between two and nine times. The chain uses TRBV28 and TRBJ1-5, with TRBD1 matching 9 bases. Per germline, CDR1 MDHEN and CDR2 SYDVKM. CDR3 length equals 16 residues. With 3 bases clipped from V and 6 bases from J, the junction kept 9 bases outside the gene matches. The CDR3 DNA reads as TGTGCCAGCAGTTTCCATCGGACAGGGGATGGTCAGCCCCAGCATTTT. Translated: CASSFHRTGDGQPQHF. Complete variable domain (other parts from reference TRBV28 and TRBJ1-5): DVKVTQSSRYLVKRTGEKVFLECVQDMDHENMFWYRQDPGLGLRLIYFSYDVKMKEKGDIPEGYSVSREKKERFSLILESASTNQTSMYLCASSFHRTGDGQPQHFGDGTRLSIL.

J is TRBJ2-1 and V is TRBV15, with D unresolved. The CDR3 covers 15 residues. The germline gives CDR1 LNHNV, CDR2 YYDKDF (reference sequence). V lost 0 bases to trimming and J lost 1 base, with 7 bases between them. The DNA for the CDR3 is TGTGCCACCAGCAGAGATCGGTGGTCCTACAATGAGCAGTTCTTC. Its translation is CATSRDRWSYNEQFF.

This sequence joins TRBV6-5 and TRBJ1-2, with a possible D match to TRBD1 (6 bases). This CDR3 spans 14 amino acids. Germline-derived CDR1 and CDR2 are MNHEY and SVGAGI. V was shortened by 6 bases and J by 1 base, with 12 bases between the two germline ends. The CDR3 reads CASRPGAFNYGYTF. As DNA, the CDR3 is TGTGCCAGCAGGCCAGGGGCCTTTAACTATGGCTACACCTTC.

The chain carries TRBV27 and TRBJ2-5, with 8 bases aligning to TRBD1. Trimming removed 5 bases from V and 7 bases from J; junction bases left unmatched: 9. In germline, CDR1 is MNHEY, CDR2 SMNVEV (reference sequence). CDR3 size: 14 residues. The chain's CDR3 is CASSALLQGATQYF. The CDR3 bases are TGTGCCAGCAGTGCCCTTCTTCAGGGGGCGACCCAGTACTTC.

The J gene is TRBJ1-1, the V gene TRBV5-1; D might be TRBD1 (5 bases). The CDR3 consists of 15 residues. The germline CDR1 and CDR2 sequences are SGHRS and YFSETQ. Trimming shortened V by 0 bases and J by 5 bases, and 14 bases separated the two germline ends. This CDR3 is CASSLAAGSVTEAFF. CDR3 nucleotides: TGCGCCAGCAGCTTGGCCGCAGGGTCGGTTACTGAAGCTTTCTTT.

V is TRBV27 and J is TRBJ2-7; tentative D call: TRBD1 (6 bases). Germline values: CDR1 MNHEY, CDR2 SMNVEV (reference sequence). V lost 4 bases and J lost 3, with 10 bases in between. This CDR3 comprises 13 residues. This CDR3 reads CASSSTGRYEQYF. DNA for the CDR3: TGTGCCAGCAGTTCCACAGGGCGCTACGAGCAGTACTTC.

This chain joins TRBV5-6 and TRBJ2-1; D is perhaps TRBD2 (6 bases). CDR3 length equals 14 residues. V lost 2 bases and J 5 bases, leaving 11 bases between the germline ends. Germline CDR1 reads SGHDT; CDR2 reads YYEEEE. The chain's CDR3 is CASSFGRTNNEQFF. The CDR3 DNA is TGTGCCAGCAGCTTTGGGAGGACAAACAATGAGCAGTTCTTC.

The gene calls are TRBV3-1 (or the pseudogene TRBV3-2) and TRBJ1-3, with a tentative D call TRBD1 (5 bases). The CDR3 consists of 15 residues. Germline V gene sequence: CDR1 LGHDT, CDR2 YNNKEL (reference sequence). V was cut by 3 bases and J by 0 bases, with 9 bases left in between. The CDR3 loop reads CASSHRGSSGNTIYF. CDR3 bases: TGTGCCAGCAGCCACCGGGGGAGCTCTGGAAACACCATATATTTT.

The CDR3 DNA reads TGTGCCAGCAGCTTATATGGCCTAGCGGGAAACACAGATACGCAGTATTTT. It yields the protein CASSLYGLAGNTDTQYF. The J gene is TRBJ2-3, the V gene TRBV7-9; TRBD2 aligns across 9 bases. V shed 2 bases and J 2 bases; nucleotides not matched to a gene: 8. Germline values: CDR1 SEHNR, CDR2 FQNEAQ (reference sequence). The CDR3 covers 17 residues. The whole variable domain, remainder taken from reference TRBV7-9 and TRBJ2-3, is DTGVSQNPRHKITKRGQNVTFRCDPISEHNRLYWYRQTLGQGPEFLTYFQNEAQLEKSRLLSDRFSAERPKGSFSTLEIQRTEQGDSAMYLCASSLYGLAGNTDTQYFGPGTRLTVL.

Note on this clone: Distinct nucleotide sequences in the sample also encode this CDR3. The V gene is TRBV11-2, the J gene TRBJ1-5, with D uncertain. CDR1 is SGHAT, CDR2 FQNNGV, per germline. CDR3 length: 14 amino acids. The V end was cut by 1 base, the J end by 0 bases, with 4 bases between. The CDR3 protein is CASSLGDSNQPQHF. For the CDR3, the DNA is TGTGCCAGCAGCTTAGGAGATAGCAATCAGCCCCAGCATTTT.

This sequence joins TRBV9 and TRBJ2-2, with 13 bases identical to TRBD2. In germline, CDR1 is SGDLS, CDR2 YYNGEE. The CDR3 spans 19 residues. Trimming at V came to 2 bases and at J to 4 bases, leaving 11 bases not matched to a gene. Here the CDR3 DNA reads TGTGCCAGCAGCGTCGGACTAGCGGGAGTCGATATTGGCACCGGGGAGCTGTTTTTT. Translating it yields CASSVGLAGVDIGTGELFF.

This chain joins TRBV2 and TRBJ2-4, with 14 bases matching TRBD2. The J segment lost 12 bases and the V segment lost 0 bases, leaving 22 bases of the junction unmatched. The CDR3 runs to 21 residues. CDR1 is SNHLY and CDR2 is FYNNEI in the germline V gene. The CDR3 DNA is TGTGCCAGCAGTGAAGCGCTTATTGGGATCGCCGGACTAGCGGGAGGAGTAGCTCAGTACTTC. It encodes CASSEALIGIAGLAGGVAQYF.